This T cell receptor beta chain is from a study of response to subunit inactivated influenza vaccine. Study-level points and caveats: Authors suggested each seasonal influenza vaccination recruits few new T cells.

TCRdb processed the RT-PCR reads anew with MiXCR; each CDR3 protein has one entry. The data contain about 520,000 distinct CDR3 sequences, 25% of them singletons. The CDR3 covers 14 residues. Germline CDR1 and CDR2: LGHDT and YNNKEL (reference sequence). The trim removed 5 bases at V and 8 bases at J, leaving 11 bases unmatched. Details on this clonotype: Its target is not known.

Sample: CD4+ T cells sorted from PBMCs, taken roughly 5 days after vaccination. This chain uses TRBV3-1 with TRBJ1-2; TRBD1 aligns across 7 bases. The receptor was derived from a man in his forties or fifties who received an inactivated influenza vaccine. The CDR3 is CASSFRDSAGGYTF. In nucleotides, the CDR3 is TGTGCCAGCAGCTTTAGGGACAGTGCGGGGGGCTACACCTTC.